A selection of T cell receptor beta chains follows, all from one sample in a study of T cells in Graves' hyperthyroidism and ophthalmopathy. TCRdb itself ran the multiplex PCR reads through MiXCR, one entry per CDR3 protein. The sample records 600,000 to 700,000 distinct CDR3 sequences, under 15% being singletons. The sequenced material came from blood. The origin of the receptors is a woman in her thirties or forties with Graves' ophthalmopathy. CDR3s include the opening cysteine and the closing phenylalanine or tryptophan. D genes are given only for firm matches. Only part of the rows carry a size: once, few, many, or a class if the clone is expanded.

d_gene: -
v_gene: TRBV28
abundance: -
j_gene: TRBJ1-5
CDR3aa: CASSLPTSGNQPQHF
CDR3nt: TGTGCCAGCAGTTTACCAACATCGGGCAATCAGCCCCAGCATTTT

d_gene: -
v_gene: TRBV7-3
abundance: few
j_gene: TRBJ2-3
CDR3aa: CASSFDPPPNTQYF
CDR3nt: TGTGCCAGCAGCTTCGATCCCCCCCCTAATACGCAGTATTTT

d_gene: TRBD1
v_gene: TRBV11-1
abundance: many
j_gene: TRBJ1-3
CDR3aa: CASSYRDSFSGNTIYF
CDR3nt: TGTGCCAGCAGTTACCGGGACAGCTTCTCTGGAAACACCATATATTTT

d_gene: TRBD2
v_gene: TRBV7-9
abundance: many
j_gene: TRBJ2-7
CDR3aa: CASSLSGASSYEQYF
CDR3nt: TGTGCCAGCAGCTTAAGCGGGGCCTCCTCCTACGAGCAGTACTTC

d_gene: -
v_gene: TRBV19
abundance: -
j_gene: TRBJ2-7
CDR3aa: CASSITGPNEQYF
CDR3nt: TGTGCCAGTAGTATTACGGGGCCCAACGAGCAGTACTTC

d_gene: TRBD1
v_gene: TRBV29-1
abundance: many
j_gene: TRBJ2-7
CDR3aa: CSVGEGGRGYEQYF
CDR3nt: TGCAGCGTTGGAGAAGGGGGCAGGGGTTACGAGCAGTACTTC

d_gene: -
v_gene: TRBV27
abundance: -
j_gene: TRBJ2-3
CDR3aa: CASSLSFGGQDTQYF
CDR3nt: TGTGCCAGCAGTTTATCTTTCGGGGGGCAAGATACGCAGTATTTT

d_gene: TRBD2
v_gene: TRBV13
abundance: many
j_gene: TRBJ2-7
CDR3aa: CASSLEGSGSRYEQYF
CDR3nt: TGTGCCAGCAGCTTAGAGGGTAGCGGGAGTCGATACGAGCAGTACTTC

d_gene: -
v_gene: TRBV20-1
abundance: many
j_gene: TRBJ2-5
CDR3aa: CSASWGQETQYF
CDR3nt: TGCAGTGCTAGCTGGGGCCAAGAGACCCAGTACTTC

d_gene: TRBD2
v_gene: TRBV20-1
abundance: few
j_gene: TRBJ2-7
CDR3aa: CSVGTSGLVYEQYF
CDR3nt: TGCAGTGTCGGTACTAGCGGGCTGGTTTACGAGCAGTACTTC

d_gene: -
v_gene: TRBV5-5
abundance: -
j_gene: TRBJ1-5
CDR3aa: CASSQREGQPQHF
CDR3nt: TGTGCCAGCAGCCAGAGAGAGGGTCAGCCCCAGCATTTT

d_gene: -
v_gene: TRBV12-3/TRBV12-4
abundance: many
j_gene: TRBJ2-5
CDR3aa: CASRSDEETQYF
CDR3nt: TGTGCCAGCAGGTCGGATGAGGAGACCCAGTACTTC

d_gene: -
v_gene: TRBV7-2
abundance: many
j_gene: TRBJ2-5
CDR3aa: CASSDTGFGETQYF
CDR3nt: TGTGCCAGCAGCGACACAGGCTTCGGAGAGACCCAGTACTTC

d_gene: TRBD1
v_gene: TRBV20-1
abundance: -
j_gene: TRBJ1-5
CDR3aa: CSALLDRVDQPQHF
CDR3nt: TGCAGTGCTCTCCTGGACAGGGTCGATCAGCCCCAGCATTTT

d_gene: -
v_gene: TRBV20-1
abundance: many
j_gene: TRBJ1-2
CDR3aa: CSAKDTAGYTF
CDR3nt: TGCAGTGCTAAGGACACGGCTGGCTACACCTTC

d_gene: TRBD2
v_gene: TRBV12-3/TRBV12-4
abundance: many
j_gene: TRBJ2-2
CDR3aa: CASSLYGLAGGNTGELFF
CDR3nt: TGTGCCAGCAGTTTGTACGGACTAGCGGGGGGGAACACCGGGGAGCTGTTTTTT

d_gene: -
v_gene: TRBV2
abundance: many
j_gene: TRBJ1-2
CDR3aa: CASSSSRGYGYTF
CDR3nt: TGTGCCAGCAGTTCATCCCGGGGTTATGGCTACACCTTC

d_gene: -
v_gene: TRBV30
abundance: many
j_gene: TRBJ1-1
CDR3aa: CAWSIVGPEAFF
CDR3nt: TGTGCCTGGAGTATCGTAGGGCCTGAAGCTTTCTTT

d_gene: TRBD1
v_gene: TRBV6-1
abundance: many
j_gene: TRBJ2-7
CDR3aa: CASSDQGAIYEQYF
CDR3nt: TGTGCCAGCAGTGACCAGGGGGCCATCTACGAGCAGTACTTC

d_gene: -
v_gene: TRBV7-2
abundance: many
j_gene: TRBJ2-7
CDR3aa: CASSPRAGPYEQYF
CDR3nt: TGTGCCAGCAGTCCGCGTGCTGGCCCCTACGAGCAGTACTTC

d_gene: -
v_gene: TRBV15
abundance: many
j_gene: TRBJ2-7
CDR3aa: CATSRDSGTLHEQYF
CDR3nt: TGTGCCACCAGCAGAGATTCTGGGACACTCCACGAGCAGTACTTC

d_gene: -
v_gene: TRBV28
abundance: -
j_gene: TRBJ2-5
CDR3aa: CASSPGGRATSEETQYF
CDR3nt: TGTGCCAGCAGTCCCGGGGGTAGGGCGACGTCCGAAGAGACCCAGTACTTC

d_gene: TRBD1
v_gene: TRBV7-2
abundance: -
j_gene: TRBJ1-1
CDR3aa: CASSPINRGRTEAFF
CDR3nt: TGTGCCAGCAGCCCTATCAACAGGGGGCGGACTGAAGCTTTCTTT

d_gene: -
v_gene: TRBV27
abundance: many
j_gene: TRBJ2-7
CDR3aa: CASSLRSEFYEQYF
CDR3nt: TGTGCCAGCAGTTTAAGGAGCGAATTCTACGAGCAGTACTTC

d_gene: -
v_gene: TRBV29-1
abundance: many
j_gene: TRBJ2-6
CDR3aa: CSVRTPQAGANVLTF
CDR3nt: TGCAGTGTAAGGACACCCCAGGCCGGGGCCAACGTCCTGACTTTC

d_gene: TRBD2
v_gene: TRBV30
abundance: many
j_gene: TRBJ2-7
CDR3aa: CAWSPGPGGGYEQYF
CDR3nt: TGTGCCTGGAGTCCAGGCCCTGGGGGAGGGTACGAGCAGTACTTC